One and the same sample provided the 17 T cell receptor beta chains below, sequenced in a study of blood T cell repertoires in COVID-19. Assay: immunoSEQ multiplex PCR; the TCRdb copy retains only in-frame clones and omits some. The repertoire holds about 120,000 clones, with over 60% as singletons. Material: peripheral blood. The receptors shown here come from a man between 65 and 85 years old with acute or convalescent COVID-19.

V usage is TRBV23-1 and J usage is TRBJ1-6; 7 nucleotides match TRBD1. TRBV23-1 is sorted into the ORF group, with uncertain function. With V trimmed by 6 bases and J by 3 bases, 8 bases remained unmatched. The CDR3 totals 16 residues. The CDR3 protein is CASSQLGQLYNSPLHF. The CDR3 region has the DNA TGCGCCAGCAGCCAACTGGGACAGCTCTATAATTCACCCCTCCACTTT.

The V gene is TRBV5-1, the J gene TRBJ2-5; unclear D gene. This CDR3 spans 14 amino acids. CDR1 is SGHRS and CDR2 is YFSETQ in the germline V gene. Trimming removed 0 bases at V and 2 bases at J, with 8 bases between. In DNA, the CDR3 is TGCGCCAGCAGCTTGGATAGTCGACAAGAGACCCAGTACTTC. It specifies CASSLDSRQETQYF.

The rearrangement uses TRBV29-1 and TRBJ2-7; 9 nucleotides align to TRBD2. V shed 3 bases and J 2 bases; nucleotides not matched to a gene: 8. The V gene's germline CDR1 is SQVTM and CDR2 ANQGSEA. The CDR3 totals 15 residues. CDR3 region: CSVEKGAGGTYEQYF. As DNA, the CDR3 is TGCAGCGTTGAGAAAGGAGCGGGGGGTACCTACGAGCAGTACTTC.

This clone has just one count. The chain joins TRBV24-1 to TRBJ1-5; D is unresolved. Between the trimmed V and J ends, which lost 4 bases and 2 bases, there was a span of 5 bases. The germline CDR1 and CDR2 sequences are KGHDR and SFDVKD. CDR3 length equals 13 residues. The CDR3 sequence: CATSEGGNQPQHF. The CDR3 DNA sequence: TGTGCCACCAGTGAAGGAGGCAATCAGCCCCAGCATTTT.

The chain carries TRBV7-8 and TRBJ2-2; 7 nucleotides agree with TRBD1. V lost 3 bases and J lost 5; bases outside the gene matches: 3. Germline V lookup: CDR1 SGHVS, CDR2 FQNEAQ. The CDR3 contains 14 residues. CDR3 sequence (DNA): TGTGCCAGCAGCTTCTACAGGGGTACCGGGGAGCTGTTTTTT. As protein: CASSFYRGTGELFF. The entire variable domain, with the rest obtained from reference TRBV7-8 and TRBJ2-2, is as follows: GAGVSQSPRYKVAKRGQDVALRCDPISGHVSLFWYQQALGQGPEFLTYFQNEAQLDKSGLPSDRFFAERPEGSVSTLKIQRTQQEDSAVYLCASSFYRGTGELFFGEGSRLTVL.

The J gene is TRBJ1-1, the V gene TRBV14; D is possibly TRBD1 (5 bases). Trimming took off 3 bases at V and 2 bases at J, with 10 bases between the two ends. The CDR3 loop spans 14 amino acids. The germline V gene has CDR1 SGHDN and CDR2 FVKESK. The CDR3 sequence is CASSQGRGNTEAFF. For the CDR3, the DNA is TGTGCCAGCAGCCAGGGAAGGGGAAACACTGAAGCTTTCTTT.

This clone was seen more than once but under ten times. The CDR3 sequence is CSVATTGGNQPQHF. CDR3 nucleotides: TGCAGCGTTGCAACAACGGGTGGCAATCAGCCCCAGCATTTT. The rearrangement joins TRBV29-1 to TRBJ1-5, with D hard to call. The germline V and J ends were trimmed by 4 bases and 2 bases, with 12 bases remaining between them. The germline V gene has CDR1 SQVTM and CDR2 ANQGSEA. CDR3 length: 14 residues.

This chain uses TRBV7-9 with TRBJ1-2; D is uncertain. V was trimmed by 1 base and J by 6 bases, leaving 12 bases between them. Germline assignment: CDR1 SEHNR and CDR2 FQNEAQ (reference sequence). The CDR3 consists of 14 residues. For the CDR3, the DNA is TGTGCCAGCAGCTTAGTTGGTCTATCGAATGGCTACACCTTC. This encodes CASSLVGLSNGYTF.

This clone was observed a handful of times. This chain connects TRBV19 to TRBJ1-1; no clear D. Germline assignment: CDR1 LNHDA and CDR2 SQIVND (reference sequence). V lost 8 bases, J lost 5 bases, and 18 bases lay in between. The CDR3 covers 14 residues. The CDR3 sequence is CASRYGETATEAFF. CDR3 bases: TGTGCCAGTCGATACGGGGAAACTGCGACTGAAGCTTTCTTT.

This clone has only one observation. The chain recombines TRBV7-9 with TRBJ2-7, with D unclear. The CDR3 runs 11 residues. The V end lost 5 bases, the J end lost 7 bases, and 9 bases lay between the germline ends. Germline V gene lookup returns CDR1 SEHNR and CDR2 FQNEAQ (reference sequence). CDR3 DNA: TGTGCCAGCAGCACCACCAGGGAGCAGTACTTC. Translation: CASSTTREQYF.

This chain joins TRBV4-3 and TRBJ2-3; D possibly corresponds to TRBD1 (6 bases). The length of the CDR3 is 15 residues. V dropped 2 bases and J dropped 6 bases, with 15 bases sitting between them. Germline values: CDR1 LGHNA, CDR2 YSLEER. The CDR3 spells CASSQPGQEFDTQYF. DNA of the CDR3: TGCGCCAGCAGCCAACCGGGACAAGAGTTTGATACGCAGTATTTT.

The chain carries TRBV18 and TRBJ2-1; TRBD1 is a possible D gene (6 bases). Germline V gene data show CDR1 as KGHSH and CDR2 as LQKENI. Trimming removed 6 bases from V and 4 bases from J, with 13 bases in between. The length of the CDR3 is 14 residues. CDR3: CASSLYDRYNEQFF. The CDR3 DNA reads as TGTGCCAGCTCCCTATATGACAGGTACAATGAGCAGTTCTTC.

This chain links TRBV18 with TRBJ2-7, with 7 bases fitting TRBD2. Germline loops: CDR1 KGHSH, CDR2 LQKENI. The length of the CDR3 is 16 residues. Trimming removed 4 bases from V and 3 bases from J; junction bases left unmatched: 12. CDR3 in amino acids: CASSRPGGSSGYEQYF. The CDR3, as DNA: TGTGCCAGCTCACGGCCGGGGGGATCGTCTGGCTACGAGCAGTACTTC.

CDR3 loop: CASSPVSAGYQPQHF. CDR3 coding DNA: TGTGCCAGCTCACCGGTTTCTGCGGGGTATCAGCCCCAGCATTTT. This chain uses TRBV18 with TRBJ1-5; D is unresolved. V lost 3 bases to trimming and J lost 5 bases, with 14 bases between them. Germline lookup yields CDR1 KGHSH and CDR2 LQKENI. This CDR3 has 15 residues.

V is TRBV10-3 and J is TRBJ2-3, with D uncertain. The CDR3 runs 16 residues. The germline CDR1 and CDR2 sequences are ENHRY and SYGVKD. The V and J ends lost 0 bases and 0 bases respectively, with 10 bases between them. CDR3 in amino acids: CAISESTTPSTDTQYF. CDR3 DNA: TGTGCCATCAGTGAGTCGACGACACCTAGCACAGATACGCAGTATTTT.

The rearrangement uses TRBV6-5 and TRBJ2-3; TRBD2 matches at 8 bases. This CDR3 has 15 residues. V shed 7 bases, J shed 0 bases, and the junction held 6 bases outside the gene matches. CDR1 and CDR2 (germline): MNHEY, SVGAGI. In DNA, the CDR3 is TGTGCCAGCACAAAAGCGGGAGTTAGCACAGATACGCAGTATTTT. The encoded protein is CASTKAGVSTDTQYF.

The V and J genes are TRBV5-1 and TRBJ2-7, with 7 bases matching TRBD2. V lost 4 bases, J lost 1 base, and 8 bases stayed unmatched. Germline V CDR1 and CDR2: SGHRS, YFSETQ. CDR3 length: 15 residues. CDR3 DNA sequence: TGCGCCAGCAGCACTTCGGGACTACGTTCCTACGAGCAGTACTTC. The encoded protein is CASSTSGLRSYEQYF.